Listed below are T cell receptor beta chains from one sample, sequenced in a study of blood T cell repertoires in COVID-19. Some clones are missing from TCRdb's copy, which holds only in-frame ones; the method was immunoSEQ multiplex PCR. Among about 270,000 clones listed, 88% were seen once. Sample: PBMCs or T cells enriched from blood (not recorded which). The receptors come from a woman in her fifties or sixties who had recovered from COVID-19. Each CDR3 is given with its conserved first and last residue. The D gene is left open where the match is weak. Size tells how often a clone was seen (once, few, many) or the class of an expanded clone, and some rows leave it out.

CDR3aa	CDR3nt	j_gene	d_gene	abundance	v_gene
CASSLRQGAGANVLTF	TGTGCCAGCAGTTTGAGACAGGGGGCCGGGGCCAACGTCCTGACTTTC	TRBJ2-6	TRBD1	NA	TRBV28
CASSPQSGDQETQYF	TGTGCCAGCTCACCACAGTCGGGAGACCAAGAGACCCAGTACTTC	TRBJ2-5	NA	NA	TRBV18
CATSDFRPQPQHF	TGTGCCACCAGTGATTTCAGGCCTCAGCCCCAGCATTTT	TRBJ1-5	NA	NA	TRBV24-1
CASSYSGQGYNSPLHF	TGTGCCAGCAGTTACTCCGGACAGGGCTATAATTCACCCCTCCACTTT	TRBJ1-6	TRBD1	NA	TRBV6-5
CASSPTGGSYNEQFF	TGTGCCAGCAGCCCGACCGGGGGCTCCTACAATGAGCAGTTCTTC	TRBJ2-1	NA	NA	TRBV9
CASSVVGTHQETQYF	TGTGCCAGCAGCGTAGTCGGGACTCATCAAGAGACCCAGTACTTC	TRBJ2-5	NA	NA	TRBV9
CASSLAGVSYTF	TGCGCCAGCAGCTTAGCGGGGGTCAGCTACACCTTC	TRBJ1-2	NA	NA	TRBV4-3
CAISDSGGGYTF	TGTGCCATCTCGGACAGCGGGGGGGGCTACACCTTC	TRBJ1-2	NA	NA	TRBV28
CASSPGGLTVGYGYTF	TGTGCCAGCAGCCCTGGGGGACTCACGGTGGGCTATGGCTACACCTTC	TRBJ1-2	NA	NA	TRBV7-8
CASSPRQGAIKNTEAFF	TGTGCCAGCAGTCCCCGACAGGGGGCCATCAAGAACACTGAAGCTTTCTTT	TRBJ1-1	TRBD1	NA	TRBV27
CASSPREGGNQNF	TGTGCCAGCAGCCCCCGGGAGGGGGGAAATCAGAACTTC	TRBJ2-4	TRBD2	NA	TRBV7-3
CATSRGPGQASPEQYF	TGTGCCACCAGCAGAGGCCCTGGACAGGCCTCACCCGAGCAGTACTTC	TRBJ2-7	TRBD1	NA	TRBV15
CASSLVAGANYGYTF	TGTGCCAGCAGCTTAGTAGCGGGGGCGAACTATGGCTACACCTTC	TRBJ1-2	NA	NA	TRBV7-9
CASSPRSLRETNEKLFF	TGTGCCAGCAGCCCCCGTAGTTTGAGGGAGACTAATGAAAAACTGTTTTTT	TRBJ1-4	NA	NA	TRBV7-9
CSAGQGSVSTEAFF	TGCAGCGCTGGACAGGGGTCCGTTTCCACTGAAGCTTTCTTT	TRBJ1-1	TRBD1	NA	TRBV29-1
CASSSDRVSGNTIYF	TGTGCCAGCAGCTCGGACAGGGTCTCTGGAAACACCATATATTTT	TRBJ1-3	TRBD1	NA	TRBV5-6
CASSQGRESPLHF	TGTGCCAGCAGCCAAGGCAGGGAATCACCCCTCCACTTT	TRBJ1-6	NA	NA	TRBV3-1/TRBV3-2
CASSLSGGGYEQYF	TGTGCCAGCAGCTTAAGCGGCGGCGGCTACGAGCAGTACTTC	TRBJ2-7	NA	NA	TRBV7-9
CASSQQVFETQYF	TGCGCCAGCAGCCAACAGGTGTTTGAGACCCAGTACTTC	TRBJ2-5	NA	few	TRBV4-3
CASSFAGNTGELFF	TGTGCCAGCAGTTTTGCAGGAAACACCGGGGAGCTGTTTTTT	TRBJ2-2	NA	NA	TRBV28
CASSSETGGYEQYF	TGTGCCAGCAGTTCAGAGACAGGGGGCTACGAGCAGTACTTC	TRBJ2-7	TRBD1	NA	TRBV27
CASSIGGQTNQPQHF	TGTGCCAGTAGTATAGGGGGACAAACCAATCAGCCCCAGCATTTT	TRBJ1-5	NA	NA	TRBV19
CASSSGQGFVTEAFF	TGTGCCAGCAGTTCGGGACAGGGGTTTGTCACTGAAGCTTTCTTT	TRBJ1-1	TRBD1	NA	TRBV27
CASSSGGEGYGYTF	TGTGCCAGCAGCTCAGGGGGAGAGGGCTATGGCTACACCTTC	TRBJ1-2	TRBD1	NA	TRBV5-4
CAIGDADSGNTIYF	TGTGCCATCGGTGACGCAGACTCTGGAAACACCATATATTTT	TRBJ1-3	NA	NA	TRBV10-3
CAWSVATDTEAFF	TGTGCCTGGAGTGTAGCGACGGACACTGAAGCTTTCTTT	TRBJ1-1	NA	NA	TRBV30
CASMTGEEKLFF	TGTGCCAGCATGACAGGGGAGGAAAAACTGTTTTTT	TRBJ1-4	TRBD1	NA	TRBV2
CASSPFLAGDYEQYF	TGCGCCAGCAGCCCCTTCCTAGCGGGAGACTACGAGCAGTACTTC	TRBJ2-7	TRBD2	NA	TRBV4-1
CASSERQGDEQYF	TGTGCCAGCTCAGAGAGACAGGGGGACGAGCAGTACTTC	TRBJ2-7	TRBD1	once	TRBV18
CASSWQGAGAAYNEQFF	TGTGCCAGTAGTTGGCAGGGGGCCGGGGCCGCCTACAATGAGCAGTTCTTC	TRBJ2-1	TRBD1	few	TRBV19
CATSEGGQGRNQPQHF	TGTGCCACCAGTGAAGGGGGACAGGGGCGCAATCAGCCCCAGCATTTT	TRBJ1-5	TRBD1	NA	TRBV24-1
CASSYRTGGTYEQYF	TGTGCCAGCAGCTACAGGACAGGGGGCACCTACGAGCAGTACTTC	TRBJ2-7	TRBD1	NA	TRBV11-3
CASSQDWAVGNQPQHF	TGTGCCAGCAGCCAAGATTGGGCCGTGGGCAATCAGCCCCAGCATTTT	TRBJ1-5	NA	NA	TRBV14
CASSLEPGQRNTEAFF	TGTGCCAGCAGCTTGGAGCCGGGACAGAGGAACACTGAAGCTTTCTTT	TRBJ1-1	TRBD1	NA	TRBV5-6
CASSLAPLNTEAFF	TGTGCCAGCAGCTTGGCCCCTCTGAACACTGAAGCTTTCTTT	TRBJ1-1	NA	NA	TRBV5-4
CASSSIYSATNEKLFF	TGCGCCAGCAGCTCAATCTATTCCGCAACTAATGAAAAACTGTTTTTT	TRBJ1-4	NA	NA	TRBV5-1
CASSPGLAGVGAKNIQYF	TGTGCCAGCAGCCCTGGACTAGCGGGAGTGGGGGCCAAAAACATTCAGTACTTC	TRBJ2-4	TRBD2	NA	TRBV5-8